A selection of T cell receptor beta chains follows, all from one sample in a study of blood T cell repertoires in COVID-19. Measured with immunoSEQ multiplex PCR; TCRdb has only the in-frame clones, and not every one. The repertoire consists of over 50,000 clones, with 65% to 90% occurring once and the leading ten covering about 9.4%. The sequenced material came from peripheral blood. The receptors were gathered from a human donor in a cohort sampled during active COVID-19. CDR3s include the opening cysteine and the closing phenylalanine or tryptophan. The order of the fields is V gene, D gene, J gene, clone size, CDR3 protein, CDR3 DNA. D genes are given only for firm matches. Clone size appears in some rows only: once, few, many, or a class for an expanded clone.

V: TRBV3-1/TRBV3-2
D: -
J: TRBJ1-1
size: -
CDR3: CASSQDPGTLEAFF
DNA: TGTGCCAGCAGCCAAGATCCGGGAACCCTGGAAGCTTTCTTT

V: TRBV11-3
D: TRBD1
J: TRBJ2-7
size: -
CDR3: CASSLGGDRTPLEQYF
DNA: TGTGCCAGCAGCTTAGGGGGGGACAGGACCCCTTTAGAGCAGTACTTC

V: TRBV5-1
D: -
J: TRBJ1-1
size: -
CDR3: CASSQHREINTEAFF
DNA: TGCGCCAGCAGCCAACACCGGGAAATTAACACTGAAGCTTTCTTT

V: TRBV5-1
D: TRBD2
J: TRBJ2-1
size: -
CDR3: CASSLVSSGSFNEQFF
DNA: TGCGCCAGCAGCTTGGTGTCTAGCGGGAGTTTCAATGAGCAGTTCTTC

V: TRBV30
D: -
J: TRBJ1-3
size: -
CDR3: CAWSPAWPGNTIYF
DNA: TGTGCCTGGAGTCCAGCGTGGCCTGGAAACACCATATATTTT

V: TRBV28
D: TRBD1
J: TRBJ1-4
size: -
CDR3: CASSPPGTGVGKLFF
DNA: TGTGCCAGCAGCCCTCCCGGGACAGGTGTCGGAAAACTGTTTTTT

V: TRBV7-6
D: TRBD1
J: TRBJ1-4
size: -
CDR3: CASRRRDRVDEKLFF
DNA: TGTGCCAGCAGACGCCGGGACAGGGTGGATGAAAAACTGTTTTTT

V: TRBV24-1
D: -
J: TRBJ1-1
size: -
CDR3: CATKDGETEAFF
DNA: TGTGCCACCAAAGACGGGGAAACTGAAGCTTTCTTT

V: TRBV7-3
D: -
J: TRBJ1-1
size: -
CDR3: CASSPRGDREAFF
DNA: TGTGCCAGCAGCCCCAGAGGTGACAGGGAAGCTTTCTTT

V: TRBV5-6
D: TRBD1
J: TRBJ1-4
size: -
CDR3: CASSLKGQGSEKLFF
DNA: TGTGCCAGCAGCTTAAAGGGACAGGGAAGTGAAAAACTGTTTTTT

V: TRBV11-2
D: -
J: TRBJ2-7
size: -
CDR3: CASSQNAKEQYF
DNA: TGTGCCAGCAGCCAGAATGCCAAAGAGCAGTACTTC

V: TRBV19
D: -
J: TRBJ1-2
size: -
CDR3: CASSIGGAYGYTF
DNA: TGTGCCAGTAGTATTGGAGGTGCCTATGGCTACACCTTC

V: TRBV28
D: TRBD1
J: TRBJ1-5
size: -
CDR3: CASSLGQGQQPQHF
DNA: TGTGCCAGCAGTTTGGGGCAGGGACAGCAGCCCCAGCATTTT

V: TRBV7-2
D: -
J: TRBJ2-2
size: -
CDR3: CASTRVRGGADTGELFF
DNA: TGTGCCAGCACCCGTGTACGCGGGGGCGCGGACACCGGGGAGCTGTTTTTT

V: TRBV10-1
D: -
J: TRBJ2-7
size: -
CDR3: CASSIDSPYEQYF
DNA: TGCGCCAGCAGTATCGACAGTCCGTACGAGCAGTACTTC

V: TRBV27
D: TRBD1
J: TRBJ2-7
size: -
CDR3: CASSLTGMSPYEQYF
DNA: TGTGCCAGCAGTTTGACAGGGATGAGCCCCTACGAGCAGTACTTC

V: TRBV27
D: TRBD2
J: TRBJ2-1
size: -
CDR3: CASSRLAGGVSGEQFF
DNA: TGTGCCAGCAGTCGACTAGCGGGAGGCGTGTCTGGTGAGCAGTTCTTC

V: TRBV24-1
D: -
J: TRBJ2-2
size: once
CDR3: CATSDWAAPNTGELFF
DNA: TGTGCCACCAGTGATTGGGCCGCCCCGAACACCGGGGAGCTGTTTTTT

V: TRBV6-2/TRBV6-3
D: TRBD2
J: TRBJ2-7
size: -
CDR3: CASRPTLAGVPYEQYF
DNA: TGTGCCAGCAGACCTACTCTAGCGGGAGTGCCCTACGAGCAGTACTTC

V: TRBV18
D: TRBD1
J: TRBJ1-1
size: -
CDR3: CASSFRDRGEEAFF
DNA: TGTGCCAGCTCATTCAGGGACAGGGGGGAGGAAGCTTTCTTT

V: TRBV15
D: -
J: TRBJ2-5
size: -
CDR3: CATNQGPQETQYF
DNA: TGTGCCACAAATCAGGGGCCCCAAGAGACCCAGTACTTC

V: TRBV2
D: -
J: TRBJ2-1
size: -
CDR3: CASSDGGRSYNEQFF
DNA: TGTGCCAGCAGTGACGGGGGAAGGAGCTACAATGAGCAGTTCTTC

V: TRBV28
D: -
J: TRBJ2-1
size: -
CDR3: CASITWTSKYNEQFF
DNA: TGTGCCAGCATTACCTGGACTTCGAAGTACAATGAGCAGTTCTTC

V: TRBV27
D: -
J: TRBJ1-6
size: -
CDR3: CASSLSGSHWSLHF
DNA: TGTGCCAGCAGTTTATCCGGGTCCCATTGGTCCCTCCACTTT

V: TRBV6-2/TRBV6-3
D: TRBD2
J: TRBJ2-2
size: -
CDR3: CASNPGLAGGQNTGELFF
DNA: TGTGCCAGCAACCCGGGACTAGCGGGAGGGCAGAACACCGGGGAGCTGTTTTTT

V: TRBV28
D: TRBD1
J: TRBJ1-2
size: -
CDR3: CASSRDSYGYTF
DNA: TGTGCCAGCAGCCGGGACAGCTATGGCTACACCTTC

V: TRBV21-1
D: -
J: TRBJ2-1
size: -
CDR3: CASSKSRLAGGPSSYNEQFF
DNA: TGTGCCAGCAGCAAATCTCGACTAGCGGGAGGCCCCAGCTCCTACAATGAGCAGTTCTTC

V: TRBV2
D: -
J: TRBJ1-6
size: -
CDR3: CASSAGVSPLHF
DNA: TGTGCCAGCAGTGCCGGGGTTTCACCCCTCCACTTT

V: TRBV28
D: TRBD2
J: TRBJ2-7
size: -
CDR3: CASSLAGGPTYEQYF
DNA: TGTGCCAGCAGTTTAGCGGGAGGGCCGACCTACGAGCAGTACTTC

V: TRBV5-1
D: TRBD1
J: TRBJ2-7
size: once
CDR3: CASSRGTGGWEQYF
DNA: TGCGCCAGCAGCCGTGGGACAGGGGGATGGGAGCAGTACTTC

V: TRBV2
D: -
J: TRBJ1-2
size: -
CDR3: CASTRRGDWGYTF
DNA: TGTGCCAGCACCCGCCGGGGGGATTGGGGCTACACCTTC

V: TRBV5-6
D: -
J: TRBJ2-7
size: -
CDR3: CASSLPGVAYEQYF
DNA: TGTGCCAGCAGCTTGCCAGGGGTGGCCTACGAGCAGTACTTC

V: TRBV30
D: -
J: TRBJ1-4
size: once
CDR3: CAWNPLGGTATNEKLFF
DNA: TGTGCCTGGAACCCTCTGGGGGGGACTGCAACTAATGAAAAACTGTTTTTT

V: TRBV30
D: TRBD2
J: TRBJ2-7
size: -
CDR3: CAWGRSGRILGQYF
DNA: TGTGCCTGGGGCCGTAGCGGGAGGATTCTAGGGCAGTACTTC

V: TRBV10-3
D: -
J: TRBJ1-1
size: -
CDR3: CAISQPGHLNTEAFF
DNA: TGTGCCATCAGCCAACCGGGACATCTGAACACTGAAGCTTTCTTT

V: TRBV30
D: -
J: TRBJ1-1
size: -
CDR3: CAWSGKGEYTEAFF
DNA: TGTGCCTGGAGTGGTAAGGGGGAGTACACTGAAGCTTTCTTT

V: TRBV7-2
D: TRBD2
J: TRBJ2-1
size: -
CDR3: CASSFSGKSYNEQFF
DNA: TGTGCCAGCAGCTTCAGCGGGAAGTCCTACAATGAGCAGTTCTTC

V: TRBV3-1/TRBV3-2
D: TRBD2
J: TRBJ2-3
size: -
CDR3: CASSRRFRSLAGHSTDTQYF
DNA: TGTGCCAGCAGCCGAAGATTCCGATCTCTAGCGGGACACTCCACAGATACGCAGTATTTT

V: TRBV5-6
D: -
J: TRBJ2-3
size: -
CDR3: CASSGHGPPATDTQYF
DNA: TGTGCCAGCAGCGGGCACGGCCCGCCGGCCACAGATACGCAGTATTTT

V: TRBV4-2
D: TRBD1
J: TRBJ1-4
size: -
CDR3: CASSQEWVSGQGYEKLFF
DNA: TGTGCCAGCAGCCAAGAGTGGGTCTCGGGACAGGGGTATGAAAAACTGTTTTTT

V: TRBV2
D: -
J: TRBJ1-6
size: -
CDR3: CASSEAGRDSPLHF
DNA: TGTGCCAGCAGTGAAGCCGGGCGGGATTCACCCCTCCACTTT

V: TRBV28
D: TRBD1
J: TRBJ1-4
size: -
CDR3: CASSSDRDRVLFNEKLFF
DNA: TGTGCCAGCAGTTCCGACCGGGACAGGGTTCTTTTCAATGAAAAACTGTTTTTT

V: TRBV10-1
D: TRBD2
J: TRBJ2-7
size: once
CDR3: CASLIAGGHHEQYF
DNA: TGCGCCAGCCTCATAGCGGGAGGGCACCACGAGCAGTACTTC

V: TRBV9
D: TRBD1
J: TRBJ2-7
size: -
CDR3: CASSPGTGGREQYF
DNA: TGTGCCAGCAGCCCCGGGACAGGGGGACGCGAGCAGTACTTC

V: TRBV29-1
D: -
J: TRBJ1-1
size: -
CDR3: CSVELRGGAFF
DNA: TGCAGCGTTGAGCTAAGGGGGGGAGCTTTCTTT

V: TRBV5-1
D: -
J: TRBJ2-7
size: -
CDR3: CASSLVPNSYEQYF
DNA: TGCGCCAGCAGCTTGGTCCCCAACTCATACGAGCAGTACTTC

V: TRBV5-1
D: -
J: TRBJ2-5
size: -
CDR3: CASSSDSGETQYF
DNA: TGCGCCAGCAGCAGCGACTCCGGAGAGACCCAGTACTTC

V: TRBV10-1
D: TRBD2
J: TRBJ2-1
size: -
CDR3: CASSEGLAGGYEQFF
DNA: TGCGCCAGCAGTGAAGGACTAGCGGGAGGGTATGAGCAGTTCTTC

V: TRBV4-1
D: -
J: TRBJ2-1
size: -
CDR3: CASSQVPATSRNYNEQFF
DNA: TGCGCCAGCAGCCAAGTCCCTGCGACTAGTAGAAATTACAATGAGCAGTTCTTC

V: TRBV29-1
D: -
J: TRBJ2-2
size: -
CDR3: CSVQTPGVETGELFF
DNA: TGCAGCGTTCAAACCCCGGGGGTAGAAACCGGGGAGCTGTTTTTT

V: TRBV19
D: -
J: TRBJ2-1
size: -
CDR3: CATRGASGDNEQFF
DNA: TGTGCCACAAGGGGGGCTAGCGGCGACAATGAGCAGTTCTTC

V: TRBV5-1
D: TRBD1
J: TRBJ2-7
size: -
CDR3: CASSTLQGASGEQYF
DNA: TGCGCCAGCAGCACCTTACAGGGGGCATCGGGGGAGCAGTACTTC

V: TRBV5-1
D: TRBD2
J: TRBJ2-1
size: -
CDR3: CASSPSGGSYNEQFF
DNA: TGCGCCAGCAGCCCGAGCGGGGGCTCCTACAATGAGCAGTTCTTC

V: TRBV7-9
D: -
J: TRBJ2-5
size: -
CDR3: CASSLPGVEETQYF
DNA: TGTGCCAGCAGCTTACCCGGGGTTGAAGAGACCCAGTACTTC

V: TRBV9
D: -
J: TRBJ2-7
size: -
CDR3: CASSVANGAYEQYF
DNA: TGTGCCAGCAGCGTAGCTAACGGGGCCTACGAGCAGTACTTC

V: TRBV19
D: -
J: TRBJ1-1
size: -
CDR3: CASSGGQNTEAFF
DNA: TGTGCCAGTAGTGGAGGTCAGAACACTGAAGCTTTCTTT